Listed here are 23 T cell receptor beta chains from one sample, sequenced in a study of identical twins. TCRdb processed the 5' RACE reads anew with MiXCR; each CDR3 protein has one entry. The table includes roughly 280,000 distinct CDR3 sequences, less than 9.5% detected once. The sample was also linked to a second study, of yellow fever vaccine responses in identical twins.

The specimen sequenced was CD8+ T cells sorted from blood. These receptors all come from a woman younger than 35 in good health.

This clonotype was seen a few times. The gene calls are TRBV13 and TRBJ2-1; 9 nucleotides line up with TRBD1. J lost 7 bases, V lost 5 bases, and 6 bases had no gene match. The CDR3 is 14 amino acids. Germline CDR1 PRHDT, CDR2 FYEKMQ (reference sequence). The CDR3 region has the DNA TGTGCCAGCAGCCAGGGACAGGGAATTAATGAGCAGTTCTTC. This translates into CASSQGQGINEQFF.

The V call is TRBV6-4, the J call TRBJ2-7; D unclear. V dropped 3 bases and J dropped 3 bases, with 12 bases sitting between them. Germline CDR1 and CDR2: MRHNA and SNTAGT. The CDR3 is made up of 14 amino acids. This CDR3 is CASSEGDGLYEQYF. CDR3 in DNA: TGTGCCAGCAGTGAAGGCGACGGGCTCTACGAGCAGTACTTC.

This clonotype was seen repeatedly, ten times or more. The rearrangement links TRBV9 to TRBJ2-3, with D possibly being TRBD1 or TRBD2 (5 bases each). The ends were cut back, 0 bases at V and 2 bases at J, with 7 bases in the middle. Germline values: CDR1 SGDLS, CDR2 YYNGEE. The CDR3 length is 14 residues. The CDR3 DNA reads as TGTGCCAGCAGCGTAGCGGGGCTCACAGATACGCAGTATTTT. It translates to CASSVAGLTDTQYF. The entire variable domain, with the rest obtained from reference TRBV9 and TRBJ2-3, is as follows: DSGVTQTPKHLITATGQRVTLRCSPRSGDLSVYWYQQSLDQGLQFLIQYYNGEERAKGNILERFSAQQFPDLHSELNLSSLELGDSALYFCASSVAGLTDTQYFGPGTRLTVL.

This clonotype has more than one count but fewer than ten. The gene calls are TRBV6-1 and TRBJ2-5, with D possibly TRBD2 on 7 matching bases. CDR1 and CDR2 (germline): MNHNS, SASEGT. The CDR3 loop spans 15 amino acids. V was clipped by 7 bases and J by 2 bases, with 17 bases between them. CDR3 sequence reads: CASNPRGGGQETQYF. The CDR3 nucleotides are TGTGCCAGCAACCCGAGGGGGGGGGGTCAAGAGACCCAGTACTTC.

The CDR3 here is CASSEGTDLDEQYF. Here the CDR3 DNA reads TGTGCCAGCAGTGAGGGGACCGATCTTGACGAGCAGTACTTC. The chain links TRBV2 to TRBJ2-7; either TRBD1 or TRBD2 may fit D (5 bases each). The germline V gene has CDR1 SNHLY and CDR2 FYNNEI. This CDR3 spans 14 amino acids. V was cut by 3 bases and J by 5 bases, with 14 bases left in between.

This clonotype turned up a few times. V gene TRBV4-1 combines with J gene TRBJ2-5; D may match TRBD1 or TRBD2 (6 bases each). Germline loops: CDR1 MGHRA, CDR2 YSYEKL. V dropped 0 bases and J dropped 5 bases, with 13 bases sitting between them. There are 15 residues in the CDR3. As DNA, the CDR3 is TGCGCCAGCAGCCAAGATAAGGGGGGTCGGGAGACCCAGTACTTC. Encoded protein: CASSQDKGGRETQYF.

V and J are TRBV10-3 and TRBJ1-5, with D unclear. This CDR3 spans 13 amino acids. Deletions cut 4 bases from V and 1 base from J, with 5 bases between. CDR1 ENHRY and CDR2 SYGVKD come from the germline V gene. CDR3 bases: TGTGCCATCAGTGGGGTCAGCAATCAGCCCCAGCATTTT. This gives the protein CAISGVSNQPQHF.

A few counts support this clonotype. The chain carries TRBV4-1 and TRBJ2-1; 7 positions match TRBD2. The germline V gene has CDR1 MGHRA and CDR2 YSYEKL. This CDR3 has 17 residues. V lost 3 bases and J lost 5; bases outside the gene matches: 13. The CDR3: CASSHPLGGLGHNEQFF. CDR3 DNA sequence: TGCGCCAGCAGCCACCCATTAGGAGGACTAGGCCACAATGAGCAGTTCTTC.

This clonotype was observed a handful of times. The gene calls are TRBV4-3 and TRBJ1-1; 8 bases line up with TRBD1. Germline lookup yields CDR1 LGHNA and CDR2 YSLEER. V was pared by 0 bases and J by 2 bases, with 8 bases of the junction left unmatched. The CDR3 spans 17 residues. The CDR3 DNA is TGCGCCAGCAGCCAAGATTATACCGACAGGGGTAACACTGAAGCTTTCTTT. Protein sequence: CASSQDYTDRGNTEAFF.

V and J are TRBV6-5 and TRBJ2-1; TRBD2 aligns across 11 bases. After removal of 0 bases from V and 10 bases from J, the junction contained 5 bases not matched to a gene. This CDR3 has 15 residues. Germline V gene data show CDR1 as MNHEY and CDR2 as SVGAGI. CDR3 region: CASSYSPGLAEEQFF. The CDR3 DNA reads TGTGCCAGCAGTTACTCTCCGGGACTAGCGGAAGAGCAGTTCTTC.

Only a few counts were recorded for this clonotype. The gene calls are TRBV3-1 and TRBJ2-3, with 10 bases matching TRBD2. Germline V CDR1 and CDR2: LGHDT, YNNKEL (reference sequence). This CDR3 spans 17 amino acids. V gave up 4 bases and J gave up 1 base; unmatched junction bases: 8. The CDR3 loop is CASSPASSGGGTDTQYF. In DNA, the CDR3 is TGTGCCAGCAGCCCGGCCTCTAGCGGGGGAGGCACAGATACGCAGTATTTT.

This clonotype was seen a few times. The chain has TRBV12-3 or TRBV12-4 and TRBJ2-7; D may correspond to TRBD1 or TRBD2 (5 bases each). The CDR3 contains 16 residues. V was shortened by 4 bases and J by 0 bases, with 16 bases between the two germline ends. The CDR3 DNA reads TGTGCCAGCAGTTCCTTCGGGACGGGAAGCTCCTACGAGCAGTACTTC. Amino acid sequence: CASSSFGTGSSYEQYF.

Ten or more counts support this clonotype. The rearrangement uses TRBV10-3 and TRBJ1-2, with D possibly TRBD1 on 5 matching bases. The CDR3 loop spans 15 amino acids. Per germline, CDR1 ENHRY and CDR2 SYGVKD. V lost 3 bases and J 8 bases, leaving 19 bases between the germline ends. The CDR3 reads CAISESGDGALGYTF. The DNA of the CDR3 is TGTGCCATCAGTGAAAGTGGGGACGGGGCCTTGGGCTACACCTTC.

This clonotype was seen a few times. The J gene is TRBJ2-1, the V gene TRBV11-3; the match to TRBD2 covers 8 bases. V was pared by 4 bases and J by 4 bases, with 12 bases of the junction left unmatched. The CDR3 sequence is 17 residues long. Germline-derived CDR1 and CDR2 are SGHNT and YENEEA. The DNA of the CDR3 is TGTGCCAGCAGCTCCGCCGGGGGGGCGGTACTATACAATGAGCAGTTCTTC. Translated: CASSSAGGAVLYNEQFF.

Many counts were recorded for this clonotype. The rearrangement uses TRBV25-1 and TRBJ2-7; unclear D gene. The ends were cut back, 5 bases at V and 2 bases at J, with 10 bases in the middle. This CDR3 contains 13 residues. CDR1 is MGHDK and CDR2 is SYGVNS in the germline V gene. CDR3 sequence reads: CASSSGNAYEQYF. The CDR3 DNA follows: TGTGCCAGCAGTAGTGGGAATGCCTACGAGCAGTACTTC.

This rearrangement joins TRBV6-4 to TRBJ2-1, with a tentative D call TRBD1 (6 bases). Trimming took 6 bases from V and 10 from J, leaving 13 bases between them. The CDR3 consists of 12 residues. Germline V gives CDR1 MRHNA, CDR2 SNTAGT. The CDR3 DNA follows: TGTGCCAGCAGCGAGGGACACCTAGAGCAGTTCTTC. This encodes CASSEGHLEQFF.

The CDR3 here is CASSQDGGTGIYEQYF. CDR3 DNA: TGTGCCAGCAGCCAAGATGGGGGGACAGGTATCTACGAGCAGTACTTC. The chain links TRBV4-2 to TRBJ2-7; 8 bases align to TRBD1. V gave up 0 bases and J gave up 3 bases; unmatched junction bases: 7. The CDR3 spans 16 residues. Germline V gene data show CDR1 as LGHNA and CDR2 as YNFKEQ.

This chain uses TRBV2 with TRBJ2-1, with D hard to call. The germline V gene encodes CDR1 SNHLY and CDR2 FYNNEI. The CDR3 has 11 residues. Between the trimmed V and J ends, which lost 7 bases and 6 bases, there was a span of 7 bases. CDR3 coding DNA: TGTGCCAGCATAGGTGGCAATGAGCAGTTCTTC. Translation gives CASIGGNEQFF.

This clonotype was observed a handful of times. The CDR3 region has the DNA TGTGCCAGCAGCTCAGAGACAGGGGCAGCGGGATACGAGCAGTACTTC. It yields the protein CASSSETGAAGYEQYF. This rearrangement joins TRBV7-6 to TRBJ2-7, with D possibly being TRBD1 (8 bases). CDR3 length: 16 residues. In germline, CDR1 is SGHVS, CDR2 FNYEAQ. Trimming cost V 4 bases and J 4 bases, with 20 bases left between them. The full variable domain, its missing parts supplied by reference TRBV7-6 and TRBJ2-7, is GAGVSQSPRYKVTKRGQDVALRCDPISGHVSLYWYRQALGQGPEFLTYFNYEAQQDKSGLPNDRFSAERPEGSISTLTIQRTEQRDSAMYRCASSSETGAAGYEQYFGPGTRLTVT.

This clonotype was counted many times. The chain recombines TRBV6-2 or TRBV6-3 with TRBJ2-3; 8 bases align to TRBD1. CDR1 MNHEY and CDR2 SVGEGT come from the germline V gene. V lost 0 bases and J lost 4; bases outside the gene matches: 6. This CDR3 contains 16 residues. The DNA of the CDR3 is TGTGCCAGCAGTTACTCGGACAGGGATGTTTCAGATACGCAGTATTTT. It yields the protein CASSYSDRDVSDTQYF.

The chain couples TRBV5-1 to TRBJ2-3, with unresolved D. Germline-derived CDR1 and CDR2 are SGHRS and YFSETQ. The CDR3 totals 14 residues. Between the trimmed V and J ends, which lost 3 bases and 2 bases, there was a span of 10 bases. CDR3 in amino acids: CASSYPDNTDTQYF. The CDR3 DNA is TGCGCCAGCAGCTACCCCGATAACACAGATACGCAGTATTTT.

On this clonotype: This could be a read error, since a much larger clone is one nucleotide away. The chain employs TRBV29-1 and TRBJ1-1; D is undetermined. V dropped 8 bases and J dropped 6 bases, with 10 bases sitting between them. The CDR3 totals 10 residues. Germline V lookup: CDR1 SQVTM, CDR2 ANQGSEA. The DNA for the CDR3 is TGCAGCATTGCCGAGGCTGAAGCTTTCTTT. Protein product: CSIAEAEAFF. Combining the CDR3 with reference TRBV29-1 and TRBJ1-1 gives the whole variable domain SAVISQKPSRDICQRGTSLTIQCQVDSQVTMMFWYRQQPGQSLTLIATANQGSEATYESGFVIDKFPISRPNLTFSTLTVSNMSPEDSSIYLCSIAEAEAFFGQGTRLTVV.

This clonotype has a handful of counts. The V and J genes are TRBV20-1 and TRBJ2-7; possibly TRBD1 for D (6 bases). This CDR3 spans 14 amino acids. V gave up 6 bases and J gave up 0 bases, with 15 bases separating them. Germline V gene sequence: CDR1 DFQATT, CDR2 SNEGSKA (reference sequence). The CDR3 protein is CSADGTLGSYEQYF. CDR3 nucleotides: TGCAGTGCAGACGGGACACTAGGCTCCTACGAGCAGTACTTC.